The 30 T cell receptor beta chains below come from one sample, sequenced in a study of T cell changes during pregnancy in multiple sclerosis. Measured with immunoSEQ multiplex PCR; TCRdb has only the in-frame clones, and not every one. The data contain about 28,000 clones, about 90% of them singletons. Specimen: peripheral blood, collected in the first trimester of pregnancy. These receptors were collected from a female donor in good health, enrolled as a control in a pregnancy study.

This chain links TRBV11-3 with TRBJ1-4; D may be TRBD1 (6 bases). This CDR3 comprises 15 residues. V was pared by 5 bases and J by 8 bases, with 18 bases between. Per the germline V gene, CDR1 is SGHNT and CDR2 is YENEEA. In DNA, the CDR3 is TGTGCCAGCAGCCCGGCGCAGGGGCGCCAGGAAAAACTGTTTTTT. This codes for CASSPAQGRQEKLFF.

The V call is TRBV5-4, the J call TRBJ1-2; the match to TRBD1 covers 8 bases. Germline V gene data show CDR1 as SGHNT and CDR2 as YYREEE (reference sequence). J was trimmed by 8 bases and V by 4 bases; bases with no gene match: 10. The CDR3 length is 14 residues. The DNA of the CDR3 is TGTGCCAGCAGCGAAGTACAGGGGGGAAGGGGCTACACCTTC. This codes for CASSEVQGGRGYTF.

The rearrangement links TRBV18 to TRBJ2-7; 10 bases line up with TRBD2. The CDR3 consists of 18 residues. Germline V gene lookup returns CDR1 KGHSH and CDR2 LQKENI. The V segment lost 0 bases and the J segment 3 bases; nucleotides outside the gene matches: 11. CDR3 region: CASSPPSAGGFLFYEQYF. CDR3 DNA sequence: TGTGCCAGCTCACCACCGTCAGCGGGAGGGTTCCTTTTCTACGAGCAGTACTTC.

The count of this clone is one. The chain couples TRBV27 to TRBJ1-5; D is perhaps TRBD1 (6 bases). V was pared by 6 bases and J by 3 bases, with 12 bases between. The CDR3 runs 14 residues. Germline V gene lookup returns CDR1 MNHEY and CDR2 SMNVEV (reference sequence). CDR3 bases: TGTGCCAGCAGCCCTGGGACACCCAATCAGCCCCAGCATTTT. Its translation: CASSPGTPNQPQHF.

Written as DNA, the CDR3 is TGCAGCGTCGCAGACGGGTTGTGGGGCTACACCTTC. Residues: CSVADGLWGYTF. V and J are TRBV29-1 and TRBJ1-2; D uncertain. Between the trimmed V and J ends, which lost 6 bases and 8 bases, there was a span of 16 bases. CDR1 and CDR2 from the germline V gene are SQVTM and ANQGSEA. The CDR3 length is 12 residues.

This clone showed up just a few times. The chain links TRBV5-4 to TRBJ2-7; 7 nucleotides agree with TRBD1. Unmatched junction bases numbered 4, after V lost 0 bases and J lost 4 bases. CDR3 size: 14 residues. Germline CDR1 is SGHNT and CDR2 is YYREEE (reference sequence). The CDR3 nucleotides are TGTGCCAGCAGCTTGGGAGGGGGCGAGTACGAGCAGTACTTC. This sequence encodes CASSLGGGEYEQYF.

This clone came up once. The chain employs TRBV9 and TRBJ2-5; a possible D gene is TRBD1 (6 bases). Trimming left V 2 bases short and J 3 bases short, with 8 bases between. The CDR3 is 13 residues long. Germline V gene data show CDR1 as SGDLS and CDR2 as YYNGEE. CDR3 sequence (DNA): TGTGCCAGCAGCGTTCGGACAGAAGAGACCCAGTACTTC. Protein sequence: CASSVRTEETQYF.

V gene TRBV18 combines with J gene TRBJ2-7, with TRBD2 matching over 8 bases. Unmatched junction bases numbered 17, after V lost 3 bases and J lost 7 bases. There are 17 residues in the CDR3. Germline CDR1 KGHSH, CDR2 LQKENI. The CDR3 bases are TGTGCCAGCTCACCCACACAAGTCTCGGGAGGGCCGAGTGAGCAGTACTTC. This encodes CASSPTQVSGGPSEQYF.

The chain carries TRBV5-1 and TRBJ1-1; D may be TRBD1 (5 bases). V dropped 3 bases and J dropped 1 base, with 10 bases sitting between them. From germline, CDR1 is SGHRS and CDR2 YFSETQ. CDR3 length: 14 residues. For the CDR3, the DNA is TGCGCCAGCAGCTCGGATCAGGGGAACACTGAAGCTTTCTTT. Encoded protein: CASSSDQGNTEAFF.

The chain combines TRBV7-9 with TRBJ1-5; maybe TRBD1 (6 bases). The CDR3 loop spans 15 amino acids. The germline V and J ends were trimmed by 2 bases and 5 bases, with 13 bases remaining between them. Looked up from germline, CDR1 is SEHNR and CDR2 is FQNEAQ (reference sequence). Written as DNA, the CDR3 is TGTGCCAGCAGCTTAAATGGGAACAGGGATCAGCCCCAGCATTTT. Translating gives CASSLNGNRDQPQHF. Drawing the rest from reference TRBV7-9 and TRBJ1-5, the complete variable domain is DTGVSQNPRHKITKRGQNVTFRCDPISEHNRLYWYRQTLGQGPEFLTYFQNEAQLEKSRLLSDRFSAERPKGSFSTLEIQRTEQGDSAMYLCASSLNGNRDQPQHFGDGTRLSIL.

The genes are TRBV30 and TRBJ2-1; TRBD2 matches at 8 bases. V lost 3 bases, J lost 4 bases, and 17 bases stayed unmatched. The CDR3 sequence is 18 residues long. Germline values: CDR1 GTSNPN, CDR2 SVGIG (reference sequence). The CDR3 here is CAWSGASSGRFTYNEQFF. The DNA of the CDR3 is TGTGCCTGGAGCGGGGCGTCTAGCGGGCGATTCACATACAATGAGCAGTTCTTC.

The chain carries TRBV19 and TRBJ1-2; 7 bases are a match to TRBD1. Per germline, CDR1 LNHDA and CDR2 SQIVND (reference sequence). The CDR3 extends over 13 amino acids. With V trimmed by 6 bases and J by 6 bases, 7 bases remained unmatched. The CDR3 DNA reads TGTGCCAGTAGCCAGGGGGTTGATAATGGCTACACCTTC. This encodes CASSQGVDNGYTF.

As concerns this clone: Relative to the germline gene, one junction end is altered; a read error may explain this. This sequence joins TRBV7-7 and TRBJ2-3; 7 nucleotides agree with TRBD2. In germline, CDR1 is SSHAT, CDR2 FNYEAQ (reference sequence). CDR3 size: 14 residues. The CDR3 DNA reads as TGTGCTAGCAGCTTAGCGGGCGGGACAGATACGCAGTATTTT. Its translation is CASSLAGGTDTQYF.

The chain is built from TRBV25-1 and TRBJ2-7; TRBD2 matches 11 bases. CDR3 length: 17 residues. Germline V lookup: CDR1 MGHDK, CDR2 SYGVNS. Unmatched junction bases numbered 10, after V lost 4 bases and J lost 2 bases. CDR3 in DNA: TGTGCCAGCAGTGTTAAACTAGCGGGAGCATCAGCCTACGAGCAGTACTTC. It codes for CASSVKLAGASAYEQYF.

This sequence joins TRBV18 and TRBJ2-3, with 7 bases aligning to TRBD2. This CDR3 is 16 amino acids long. V lost 4 bases to trimming and J lost 8 bases; unmatched junction nucleotides: 15. Germline CDR1 reads KGHSH; CDR2 reads LQKENI. CDR3 nucleotides: TGTGCCAGCTCACACTTAACCGGACTAGAAGAGGGTACGCAGTATTTT. It is translated as CASSHLTGLEEGTQYF.

The chain has TRBV9 and TRBJ1-1, with TRBD1 as a possible D gene (5 bases). The V gene's germline CDR1 is SGDLS and CDR2 YYNGEE. The length of the CDR3 is 14 residues. V shed 4 bases and J shed 1 base, with 11 bases lying between them. CDR3 protein: CASSFHQGNTEAFF. CDR3 bases: TGTGCCAGCAGCTTTCATCAGGGGAACACTGAAGCTTTCTTT.

The V and J genes are TRBV29-1 and TRBJ2-5; D gene unclear. Germline values: CDR1 SQVTM, CDR2 ANQGSEA. The CDR3 runs 14 residues. Trimming stripped 7 bases from V and 3 bases from J, with 18 bases between. CDR3: CSAGNRVSKETQYF. CDR3 sequence (DNA): TGCAGCGCTGGCAATCGGGTCTCCAAAGAGACCCAGTACTTC.

The V call is TRBV11-3, the J call TRBJ1-1; 7 bases match TRBD1. CDR3 length: 16 residues. The V segment lost 5 bases and the J segment 1 base; nucleotides outside the gene matches: 10. Germline CDR1 SGHNT, CDR2 YENEEA. The CDR3 reads CASSRGQAGKNTEAFF. The CDR3 coding sequence is TGTGCCAGCAGCCGTGGACAGGCGGGAAAGAACACTGAAGCTTTCTTT.

The sample holds one count of this clone. This chain connects TRBV30 to TRBJ2-1, with D unresolved. The V end was cut by 2 bases, the J end by 2 bases, with 10 bases between. CDR3 length: 14 residues. Germline V gives CDR1 GTSNPN, CDR2 SVGIG (reference sequence). In DNA form, the CDR3 reads TGTGCCTGGAGTCCCGACACCCCCTACAATGAGCAGTTCTTC. This gives the protein CAWSPDTPYNEQFF.

This chain joins TRBV30 and TRBJ1-1; 7 bases agree with TRBD1. Germline V lookup: CDR1 GTSNPN, CDR2 SVGIG (reference sequence). Trimming cost V 4 bases and J 1 base; bases outside gene matches: 3. The CDR3 loop spans 13 amino acids. The CDR3 DNA follows: TGTGCCTGGAAAGGACAGGAGAACACTGAAGCTTTCTTT. Its protein product is CAWKGQENTEAFF.

This chain joins TRBV9 and TRBJ2-7, with TRBD1 identical over 7 bases. The ends lost 3 bases at V and 0 bases at J; junction bases unmatched: 6. Germline CDR1 reads SGDLS; CDR2 reads YYNGEE. This CDR3 region has 15 residues. In nucleotides, the CDR3 is TGTGCCAGCAGCGCAAGACAGGGTGCCTCCTACGAGCAGTACTTC. It translates to CASSARQGASYEQYF.

This chain uses TRBV18 with TRBJ2-1; TRBD2 aligns across 11 bases. Germline-derived CDR1 and CDR2 are KGHSH and LQKENI. The CDR3 has 16 amino acids. The ends lost 2 bases at V and 6 bases at J; junction bases unmatched: 6. The CDR3 DNA sequence: TGTGCCAGCTCACCAACGGCTAGCGGGGGGTTCAATGAGCAGTTCTTC. Translating it yields CASSPTASGGFNEQFF.

The chain couples TRBV30 to TRBJ1-6; tentatively, D is TRBD1 (6 bases). The CDR3 covers 14 residues. The germline gives CDR1 GTSNPN, CDR2 SVGIG (reference sequence). Between the trimmed V and J ends, which lost 1 base and 6 bases, there was a span of 10 bases. CDR3 in DNA: TGTGCCTGGAGTGCCGGACAGCCTAATTCACCCCTCCACTTT. Translated: CAWSAGQPNSPLHF.

V is TRBV15 and J is TRBJ2-7; D might be TRBD2 (5 bases). Trimming cost V 0 bases and J 1 base, with 13 bases left between them. There are 16 residues in the CDR3. Germline V CDR1 and CDR2: LNHNV, YYDKDF (reference sequence). The CDR3 sequence is CATSRDVVSGSYEQYF. The CDR3, as DNA: TGTGCCACCAGCAGAGACGTTGTGAGCGGATCCTACGAGCAGTACTTC.

This chain uses TRBV9 with TRBJ1-1; D call uncertain. The CDR3 is made up of 14 amino acids. The V and J ends lost 0 bases and 6 bases respectively, with 12 bases between them. Germline V gives CDR1 SGDLS, CDR2 YYNGEE. The CDR3, as DNA: TGTGCCAGCAGCGTAGAAGGAGCGTCCGCTGAAGCTTTCTTT. Translation gives CASSVEGASAEAFF. Full variable domain (remainder filled in from reference TRBV9 and TRBJ1-1): DSGVTQTPKHLITATGQRVTLRCSPRSGDLSVYWYQQSLDQGLQFLIQYYNGEERAKGNILERFSAQQFPDLHSELNLSSLELGDSALYFCASSVEGASAEAFFGQGTRLTVV.

The V gene is TRBV5-5, the J gene TRBJ2-1; 13 nucleotides agree with TRBD2. The CDR3 extends over 18 amino acids. V shed 4 bases, J shed 1 base, and the junction held 8 bases outside the gene matches. CDR1 is SGHKS, CDR2 YYEKEE, per germline (reference sequence). CDR3 in DNA: TGTGCCAGCAGCGCGGGACTAGCGGGATTCCTGTCCTACAATGAGCAGTTCTTC. It translates to CASSAGLAGFLSYNEQFF.

The chain employs TRBV6-1 and TRBJ2-1; 8 bases line up with TRBD2. This CDR3 is 15 amino acids long. The germline V gene encodes CDR1 MNHNS and CDR2 SASEGT. Trimming at V came to 3 bases and at J to 8 bases, leaving 9 bases not matched to a gene. The CDR3 DNA reads TGTGCCAGCAGTGAGGGAGCGGGAGAGAACGATGAGCAGTTCTTC. As protein: CASSEGAGENDEQFF.

The chain uses TRBV14 and TRBJ2-3, with 10 bases that match TRBD1. The CDR3 covers 15 residues. With 6 bases clipped from V and 2 bases from J, the junction kept 5 bases outside the gene matches. The germline gives CDR1 SGHDN, CDR2 FVKESK. The CDR3 region has the DNA TGTGCCAGCAGTCATGACAGGGGGCCCACAGATACGCAGTATTTT. It is translated as CASSHDRGPTDTQYF.

This rearrangement joins TRBV7-8 to TRBJ2-5, with 11 positions matching TRBD2. This CDR3 contains 17 residues. V trimming: 2 bases; J trimming: 0 bases; junction bases outside the gene matches: 5. Per germline, CDR1 SGHVS and CDR2 FQNEAQ. CDR3 sequence: CASSLQTSGAYQETQYF. The CDR3 nucleotides read TGTGCCAGCAGCTTACAGACTAGCGGGGCGTACCAAGAGACCCAGTACTTC.

The rearrangement uses TRBV25-1 and TRBJ2-1, with 8 bases lining up with TRBD1. Germline CDR1 MGHDK, CDR2 SYGVNS. The CDR3 consists of 15 residues. The V gene end was trimmed by 1 base and the J gene end by 11 bases; junction bases not matched to a gene: 10. The CDR3 coding sequence is TGTGCCAGCAGTGAATTGGACAGGGACCCATACAAGCAGTTCTTC. This translates into CASSELDRDPYKQFF. Using reference TRBV25-1 and TRBJ2-1 for the parts outside the CDR3, the full variable domain is EADIYQTPRYLVIGTGKKITLECSQTMGHDKMYWYQQDPGMELHLIHYSYGVNSTEKGDLSSESTVSRIRTEHFPLTLESARPSHTSQYLCASSELDRDPYKQFFGPGTRLTVL.